The 19 T cell receptor beta chains below come from one sample, sequenced in a study of blood T cells in healthy people across ages. Using a J-beta primer mix together with a sample-barcoded 5' primer, a second PCR was run for roughly 6 to 11 cycles. TCRdb called the 5' RACE reads again in MiXCR, with one record for every CDR3 protein. The data contain about a million distinct CDR3 sequences, roughly two fifths of them singletons. Input material: blood. These receptor sequences come from a man aged 18-30 years in good health.

The rearrangement links TRBV21-1 to TRBJ1-1. TRBV21-1 is shown as a pseudogene. This CDR3 contains 15 residues. CDR3 region: CASSTPSGLPTEAFF. CDR3 bases: TGTGCCAGCAGCACTCCTTCCGGACTTCCCACTGAAGCTTTCTTT.

Concerning this clonotype: It is unclear where the CDR3 begins or ends on the DNA, so no DNA is shown, and the CDR3 is as TCRdb lists it. The chain joins TRBV12-3 or TRBV12-4 to TRBJ1-6. The CDR3 length equals 13 residues, ends included. CDR3 in amino acids: CASSSSSRSPLHF.

In this sample, this clonotype turned up a few times. This chain connects TRBV27 to TRBJ2-1, with a possible D match to TRBD1 (6 bases). The length of the CDR3 is 15 residues. The V gene's germline CDR1 is MNHEY and CDR2 SMNVEV (reference sequence). The germline V and J ends were trimmed by 6 bases and 4 bases, with 16 bases remaining between them. CDR3 residues: CASRTRDTAYNEQFF. The CDR3 DNA follows: TGTGCCAGCAGGACCCGGGACACCGCATACAATGAGCAGTTCTTC.

This chain joins TRBV4-2 and TRBJ2-7; 8 nucleotides line up with TRBD1. The length of the CDR3 is 14 residues. Germline V gene sequence: CDR1 LGHNA, CDR2 YNFKEQ. V trimming: 3 bases; J trimming: 3 bases; junction bases outside the gene matches: 4. The CDR3 DNA is TGTGCCAGCAGCCATGCAGGGGGCTACTACGAGCAGTACTTC. Translating gives CASSHAGGYYEQYF.

In its sample, this clonotype was seen a few times. This chain joins TRBV11-3 and TRBJ2-5, with TRBD1 matching 8 bases. Germline-derived CDR1 and CDR2 are SGHNT and YENEEA. The junction had 8 bases not matched to a gene; V was cut back by 4 bases and J by 4 bases. The length of the CDR3 is 15 residues. As DNA, the CDR3 is TGTGCCAGCAGCTCCCGGACCCAGGGGGCAGAGACCCAGTACTTC. This sequence encodes CASSSRTQGAETQYF.

This clonotype was seen a few times. The chain combines TRBV13 with TRBJ2-3; 9 bases are shared with TRBD1. V gave up 1 base and J gave up 2 bases; unmatched junction bases: 4. The CDR3 extends over 16 amino acids. The germline V gene has CDR1 PRHDT and CDR2 FYEKMQ (reference sequence). CDR3 sequence: CASSLEGQGSTDTQYF. The CDR3 coding sequence is TGTGCCAGCAGCTTAGAAGGACAGGGGTCCACAGATACGCAGTATTTT.

The V and J genes are TRBV12-3 or TRBV12-4 and TRBJ2-2; D possibly corresponds to TRBD2 (5 bases). Trimming took 8 bases from V and 5 from J, leaving 18 bases between them. The CDR3 length is 15 residues. The CDR3 DNA is TGTGCCAGCCCTTCAAATGGGCGGAGGACCGGGGAGCTGTTTTTT. Translated, it gives CASPSNGRRTGELFF.

This clonotype was counted only a few times. The chain recombines TRBV4-1 with TRBJ2-5; possible D gene TRBD2, 5 bases. CDR3 length: 19 amino acids. The V end was cut by 0 bases, the J end by 5 bases, with 25 bases between. From germline, CDR1 is MGHRA and CDR2 YSYEKL. CDR3 DNA: TGCGCCAGCAGCCAAGAATCTCTAATCCTGGACTCCCGAGCGGAGACCCAGTACTTC. It translates to CASSQESLILDSRAETQYF.

There are a few counts of this clonotype. The chain combines TRBV20-1 with TRBJ2-5; 7 bases map to TRBD2. Germline V gene data show CDR1 as DFQATT and CDR2 as SNEGSKA (reference sequence). The ends lost 6 bases at V and 3 bases at J; junction bases unmatched: 13. The CDR3 is 15 residues long. DNA for the CDR3: TGCAGTGCGTCTTGGGCTAGCGGAGCCGAAGAGACCCAGTACTTC. Translated, it gives CSASWASGAEETQYF.

As to this clonotype: Relative to the germline gene, one junction end is altered; a read error may explain this. The chain couples TRBV20-1 to TRBJ1-5; D is perhaps TRBD1 (6 bases). The germline gives CDR1 DFQATT, CDR2 SNEGSKA (reference sequence). The CDR3 contains 15 residues. CDR3 residues: CSAREPVDSKQPQHF. In DNA, the CDR3 is TGCAGTGCTAGAGAGCCCGTGGACAGCAAGCAGCCCCAGCATTTT.

This clonotype was counted between two and nine times. The V call is TRBV4-3, the J call TRBJ2-3; the match to TRBD1 covers 8 bases. The germline V gene encodes CDR1 LGHNA and CDR2 YSLEER. The CDR3 is 15 residues long. V gave up 0 bases and J gave up 3 bases; unmatched junction bases: 2. CDR3: CASSQERQGTDTQYF. Here the CDR3 DNA reads TGCGCCAGCAGCCAAGAGCGACAGGGGACAGATACGCAGTATTTT.

This clonotype was seen more than once but under ten times. The chain joins TRBV10-3 to TRBJ2-1; TRBD2 aligns across 7 bases. This CDR3 comprises 17 residues. The germline CDR1 and CDR2 sequences are ENHRY and SYGVKD. After removal of 1 base from V and 0 bases from J, the junction contained 6 bases not matched to a gene. The CDR3 sequence is CAISEYWGGGSYNEQFF. The CDR3 DNA sequence: TGTGCCATCAGTGAGTATTGGGGCGGGGGCTCCTACAATGAGCAGTTCTTC.

This clonotype was counted between two and nine times. A read error may account for a junction end that differs from germline. The V and J genes are TRBV27 and TRBJ2-7; 7 positions agree with TRBD2. The germline V gene encodes CDR1 MNHEY and CDR2 SMNVEV (reference sequence). This CDR3 has 14 residues. CDR3 in amino acids: CASSPLTSSHEQYF. CDR3 in DNA: TGTGCCAGCAGTCCTCTGACTAGCTCCCACGAGCAGTACTTC.

The rearrangement joins TRBV4-2 to TRBJ2-7; D remains unclear. The CDR3 spans 13 residues. Germline values: CDR1 LGHNA, CDR2 YNFKEQ. V was shortened by 1 base and J by 3 bases, with 7 bases between the two germline ends. The CDR3 bases are TGTGCCAGCAGCCAAGGGTCCCTCTACGAGCAGTACTTC. Protein: CASSQGSLYEQYF.

V gene TRBV6-6 combines with J gene TRBJ1-4; 9 bases agree with TRBD1. CDR1 and CDR2 from the germline V gene are MNHNY and SVGAGI (reference sequence). V trimming: 5 bases; J trimming: 12 bases; junction bases outside the gene matches: 13. CDR3 size: 15 residues. In DNA form, the CDR3 reads TGTGCCAGCAGTCCCACAGGGGGCTTGGGAGCGGAACTGTTTTTT. Protein: CASSPTGGLGAELFF.

This rearrangement joins TRBV7-9 to TRBJ1-5; D remains ambiguous. The CDR3 is 14 residues long. Germline CDR1 reads SEHNR; CDR2 reads FQNEAQ (reference sequence). Trimming removed 0 bases from V and 3 bases from J, with 6 bases in between. This CDR3 is CASSLAESNQPQHF. CDR3 in DNA: TGTGCCAGCAGCTTAGCGGAGTCCAATCAGCCCCAGCATTTT.

The V call is TRBV7-2, the J call TRBJ2-1; D is uncertain. The J call could be wrong; TRBJ2-7 is a better fit for the DNA end. Germline-derived CDR1 and CDR2 are SGHTA and FQGNSA. This CDR3 has 15 amino acids. DNA of the CDR3: TGTGCCAGCAGCTCCAGGAGTGGCTACTACAATGAGCAGTACTTC. It specifies CASSSRSGYYNEQYF.

This clonotype showed up many times. The V gene is TRBV13, the J gene TRBJ2-1; D is unresolved. V was cut by 2 bases and J by 7 bases, with 9 bases left in between. CDR1 PRHDT and CDR2 FYEKMQ come from the germline V gene (reference sequence). This CDR3 has 13 amino acids. The CDR3 loop reads CASSLSEVNEQFF. The CDR3 DNA reads TGTGCCAGCAGCTTAAGTGAGGTGAATGAGCAGTTCTTC.

This clonotype was counted between two and nine times. The chain couples TRBV20-1 to TRBJ1-2; tentative D call: TRBD1 (5 bases). V was cut by 6 bases and J by 6 bases, with 23 bases left in between. The CDR3 runs 15 residues. From germline, CDR1 is DFQATT and CDR2 SNEGSKA (reference sequence). CDR3 protein: CSATSFPGTADGYTF. CDR3 sequence (DNA): TGCAGTGCCACGAGCTTCCCCGGGACTGCTGATGGCTACACCTTC.